This T cell receptor beta chain was recovered during a study of T cells in Graves' hyperthyroidism and ophthalmopathy. Germline CDR1 reads LNHDA; CDR2 reads SQIVND (reference sequence). Trimming pared 7 bases from V and 5 bases from J, leaving 18 bases between. The CDR3 is made up of 15 amino acids. Authors of the study amplified TCR beta CDR3 regions from RNA transcripts. The TCR CDR3 first-round RT-PCR relied on the HTBI primer set. TCRdb reprocessed the multiplex PCR reads with MiXCR, giving one entry per CDR3 protein. The repertoire has 400,000 to 450,000 distinct CDR3 sequences, about 15% of them found once; the top ten carry around 13%. This clonotype was seen ten or more times.

The specimen sequenced was blood. The gene calls are TRBV19 and TRBJ2-1; D gene uncertain. This receptor was identified in a man aged 18 to 35 with Graves' ophthalmopathy. For the CDR3, the DNA is TGTGCCAGTATGGGAATCAGAGCGATAGACAATGAGCAGTTCTTC. It yields the protein CASMGIRAIDNEQFF.